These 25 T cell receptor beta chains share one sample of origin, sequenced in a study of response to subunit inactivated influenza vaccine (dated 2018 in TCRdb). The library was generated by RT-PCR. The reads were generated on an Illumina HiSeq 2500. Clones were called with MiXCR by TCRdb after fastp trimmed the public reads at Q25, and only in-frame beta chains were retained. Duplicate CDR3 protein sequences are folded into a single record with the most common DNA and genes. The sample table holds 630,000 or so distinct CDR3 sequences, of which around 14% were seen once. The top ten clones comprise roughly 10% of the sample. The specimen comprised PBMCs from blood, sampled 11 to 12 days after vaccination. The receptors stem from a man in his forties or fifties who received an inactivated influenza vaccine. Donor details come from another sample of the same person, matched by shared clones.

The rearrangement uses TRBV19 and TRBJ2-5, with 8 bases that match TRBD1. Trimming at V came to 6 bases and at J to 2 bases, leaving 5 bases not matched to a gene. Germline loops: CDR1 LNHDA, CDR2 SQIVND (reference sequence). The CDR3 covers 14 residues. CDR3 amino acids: CASSRTGSQETQYF. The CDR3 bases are TGTGCCAGTAGCCGGACAGGGAGTCAAGAGACCCAGTACTTC.

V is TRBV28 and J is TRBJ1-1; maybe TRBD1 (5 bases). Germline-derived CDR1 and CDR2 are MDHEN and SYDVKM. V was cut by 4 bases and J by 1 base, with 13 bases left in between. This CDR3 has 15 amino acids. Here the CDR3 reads CASSYPIGQNTEAFF. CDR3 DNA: TGTGCCAGCAGTTACCCAATCGGACAGAACACTGAAGCTTTCTTT.

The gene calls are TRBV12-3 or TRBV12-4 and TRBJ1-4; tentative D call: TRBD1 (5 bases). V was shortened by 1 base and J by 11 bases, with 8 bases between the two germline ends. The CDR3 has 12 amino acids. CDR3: CASSLGAGKLFF. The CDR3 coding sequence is TGTGCCAGCAGTTTAGGGGCAGGGAAACTGTTTTTT.

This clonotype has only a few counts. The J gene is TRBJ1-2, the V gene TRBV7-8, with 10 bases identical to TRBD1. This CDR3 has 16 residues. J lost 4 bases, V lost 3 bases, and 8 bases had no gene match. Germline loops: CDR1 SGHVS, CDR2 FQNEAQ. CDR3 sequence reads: CASSFGDRGLGYGYTF. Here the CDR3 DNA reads TGTGCCAGCAGCTTTGGGGACAGGGGTTTGGGCTATGGCTACACCTTC.

Here the CDR3 reads CSATRLPSGRNEQFF. Written as DNA, the CDR3 is TGCAGTGCTACCCGTCTCCCTAGCGGGAGAAATGAGCAGTTCTTC. V and J are TRBV20-1 and TRBJ2-1; 10 nucleotides agree with TRBD2. This CDR3 has 15 residues. V gave up 4 bases and J gave up 7 bases; unmatched junction bases: 10. The V gene's germline CDR1 is DFQATT and CDR2 SNEGSKA (reference sequence).

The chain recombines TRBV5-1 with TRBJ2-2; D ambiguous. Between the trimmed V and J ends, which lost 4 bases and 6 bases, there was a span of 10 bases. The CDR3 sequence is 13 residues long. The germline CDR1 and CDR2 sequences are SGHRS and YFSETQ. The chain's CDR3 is CASSVDLAGELFF. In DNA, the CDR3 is TGCGCCAGCAGCGTGGACCTTGCCGGGGAGCTGTTTTTT.

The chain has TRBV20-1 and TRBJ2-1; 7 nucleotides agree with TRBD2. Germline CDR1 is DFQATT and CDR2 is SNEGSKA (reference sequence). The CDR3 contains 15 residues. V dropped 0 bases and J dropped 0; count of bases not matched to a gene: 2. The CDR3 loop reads CSARDLAVSYNEQFF. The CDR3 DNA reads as TGCAGTGCTAGAGATCTAGCGGTCTCCTACAATGAGCAGTTCTTC.

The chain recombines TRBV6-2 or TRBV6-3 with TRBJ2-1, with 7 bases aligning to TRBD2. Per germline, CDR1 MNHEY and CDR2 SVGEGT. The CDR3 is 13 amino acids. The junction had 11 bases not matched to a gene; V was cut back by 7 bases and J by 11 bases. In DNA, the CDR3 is TGTGCCAGCAACCCTCGCGGGAGTTTGCAGCAGTTCTTC. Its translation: CASNPRGSLQQFF.

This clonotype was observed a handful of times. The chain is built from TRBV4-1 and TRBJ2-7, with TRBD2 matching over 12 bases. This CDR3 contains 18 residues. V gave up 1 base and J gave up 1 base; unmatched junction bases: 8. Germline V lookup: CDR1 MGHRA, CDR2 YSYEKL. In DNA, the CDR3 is TGCGCCAGCAGCCAAGGACTAGCGGGGGCCCGTCAATCCTACGAGCAGTACTTC. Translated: CASSQGLAGARQSYEQYF.

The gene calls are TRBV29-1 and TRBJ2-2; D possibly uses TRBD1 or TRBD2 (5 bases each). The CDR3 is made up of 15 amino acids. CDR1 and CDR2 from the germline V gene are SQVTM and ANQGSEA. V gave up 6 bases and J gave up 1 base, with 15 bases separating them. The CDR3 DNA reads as TGCAGCGTCGTCACCGGGACCCTGAACACCGGGGAGCTGTTTTTT. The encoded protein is CSVVTGTLNTGELFF.

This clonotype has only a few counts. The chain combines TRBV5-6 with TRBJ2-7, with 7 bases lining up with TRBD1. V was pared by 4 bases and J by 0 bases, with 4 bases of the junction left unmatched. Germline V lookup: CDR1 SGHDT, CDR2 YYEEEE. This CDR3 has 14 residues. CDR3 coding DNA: TGTGCCAGCAGCGTGACAGGGAACTCCTACGAGCAGTACTTC. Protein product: CASSVTGNSYEQYF.

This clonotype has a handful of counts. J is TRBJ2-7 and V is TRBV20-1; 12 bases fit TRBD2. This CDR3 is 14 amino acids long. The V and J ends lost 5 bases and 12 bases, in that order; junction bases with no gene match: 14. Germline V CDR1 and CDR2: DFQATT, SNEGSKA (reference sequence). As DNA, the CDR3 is TGCAGTGCTCTAGCGGGAGGGCCTAAGGATTTGCGGTACTTC. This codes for CSALAGGPKDLRYF.

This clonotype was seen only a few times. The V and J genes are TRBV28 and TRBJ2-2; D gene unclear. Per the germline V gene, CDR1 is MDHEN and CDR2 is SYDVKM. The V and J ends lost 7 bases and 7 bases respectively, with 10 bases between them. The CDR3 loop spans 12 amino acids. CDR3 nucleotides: TGTGCCAGCACGGTTTGGAGCGGGGAGCTGTTTTTT. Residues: CASTVWSGELFF.

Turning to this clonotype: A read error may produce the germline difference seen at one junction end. CDR3 DNA: TGTGCCGGCAGGAACGCCGGACAGGGAAATTCACCCCTCCACTTT. Translated: CAGRNAGQGNSPLHF. The rearrangement uses TRBV6-2 or TRBV6-3 and TRBJ1-6, with 8 bases matching TRBD1. The CDR3 sequence is 15 residues long. CDR1 and CDR2 from the germline V gene are MNHEY and SVGEGT.

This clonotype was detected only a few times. CDR3 amino acids: CASSPGQSFNEQFF. CDR3 DNA sequence: TGTGCCAGCAGTCCGGGACAGAGCTTCAATGAGCAGTTCTTC. The rearrangement uses TRBV12-3 or TRBV12-4 and TRBJ2-1; 7 bases are a match to TRBD1. The J segment lost 6 bases and the V segment lost 5 bases, leaving 7 bases of the junction unmatched. This CDR3 spans 14 amino acids.

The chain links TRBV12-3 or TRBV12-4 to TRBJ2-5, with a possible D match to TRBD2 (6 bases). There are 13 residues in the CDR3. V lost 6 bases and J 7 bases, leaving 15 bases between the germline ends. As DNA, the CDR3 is TGTGCCAGCAGCCCGGGGCTCGGGGGGACCCAGTACTTC. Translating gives CASSPGLGGTQYF.

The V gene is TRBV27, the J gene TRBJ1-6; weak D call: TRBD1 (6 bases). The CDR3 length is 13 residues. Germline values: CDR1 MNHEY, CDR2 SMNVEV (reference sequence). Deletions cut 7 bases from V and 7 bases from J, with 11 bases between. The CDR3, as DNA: TGTGCCAGCAAAACGGGGGGCAATTCACCCCTCCACTTT. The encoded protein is CASKTGGNSPLHF.

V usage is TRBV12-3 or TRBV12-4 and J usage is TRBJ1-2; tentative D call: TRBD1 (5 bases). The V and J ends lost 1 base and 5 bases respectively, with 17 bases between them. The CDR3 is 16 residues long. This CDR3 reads CASSLETVRDRYGYTF. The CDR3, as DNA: TGTGCCAGCAGTTTAGAAACCGTCCGGGACCGATATGGCTACACCTTC.

CDR3 coding DNA: TGTGCCAGCAGTTCCCCCGGGACAGGGACGGAGACCCAGTACTTC. Translating it yields CASSSPGTGTETQYF. The chain combines TRBV28 with TRBJ2-5, with 9 nucleotides matching TRBD1. This CDR3 spans 15 amino acids. CDR1 MDHEN and CDR2 SYDVKM come from the germline V gene. The V segment lost 4 bases and the J segment 5 bases; nucleotides outside the gene matches: 8.

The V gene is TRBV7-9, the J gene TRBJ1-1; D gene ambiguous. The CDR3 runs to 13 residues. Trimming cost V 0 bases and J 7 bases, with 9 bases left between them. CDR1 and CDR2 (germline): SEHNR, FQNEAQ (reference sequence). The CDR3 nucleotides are TGTGCCAGCAGCTTAGCGAGGGTGGATGAAGCTTTCTTT. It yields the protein CASSLARVDEAFF.

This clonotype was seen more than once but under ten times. CDR3: CSARVRDGPTGQYF. CDR3 coding DNA: TGCAGTGCTAGGGTAAGGGACGGGCCGACCGGGCAGTACTTC. The V and J genes are TRBV20-1 and TRBJ2-7; D could derive from TRBD1 or TRBD2 (5 bases each). CDR3 length: 14 residues. Trimming took 3 bases from V and 9 from J, leaving 21 bases between them. CDR1 and CDR2 from the germline V gene are DFQATT and SNEGSKA (reference sequence).

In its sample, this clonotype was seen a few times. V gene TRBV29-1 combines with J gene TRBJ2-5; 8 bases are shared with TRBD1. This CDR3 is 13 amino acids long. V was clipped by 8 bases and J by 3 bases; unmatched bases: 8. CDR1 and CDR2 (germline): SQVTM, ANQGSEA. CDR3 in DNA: TGCAGCATAAATACAGGGGGAAAAGAGACCCAGTACTTC. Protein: CSINTGGKETQYF.

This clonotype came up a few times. The CDR3 nucleotides are TGTGCCAGCAGTCCGGACAGGGAGACCGGGGAGCTGTTTTTT. This codes for CASSPDRETGELFF. The chain combines TRBV6-1 with TRBJ2-2, with 8 positions matching TRBD1. V lost 5 bases to trimming and J lost 5 bases; unmatched junction nucleotides: 4. Per germline, CDR1 MNHNS and CDR2 SASEGT. The CDR3 has 14 residues.

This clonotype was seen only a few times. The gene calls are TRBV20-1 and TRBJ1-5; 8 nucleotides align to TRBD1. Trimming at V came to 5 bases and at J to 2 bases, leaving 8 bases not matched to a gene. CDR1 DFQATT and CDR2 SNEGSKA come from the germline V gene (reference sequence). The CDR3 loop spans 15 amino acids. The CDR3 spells CSAGQGKGRNQPQHF. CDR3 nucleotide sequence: TGCAGTGCTGGACAGGGTAAGGGGCGCAATCAGCCCCAGCATTTT.

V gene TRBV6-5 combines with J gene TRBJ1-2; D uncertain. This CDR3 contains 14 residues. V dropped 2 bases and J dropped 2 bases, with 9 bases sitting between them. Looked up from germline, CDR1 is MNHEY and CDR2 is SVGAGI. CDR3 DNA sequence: TGTGCCAGCAGTTACGGACCAACAAACTATGGCTACACCTTC. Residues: CASSYGPTNYGYTF.